These 32 T cell receptor beta chains came from one sample sequenced in a study of blood T cell repertoires in COVID-19. Libraries were prepared by immunoSEQ multiplex PCR; TCRdb keeps only in-frame clonotypes and omits some of them. The sample includes fewer than 250,000 clones, roughly nine tenths of them seen just once. Source material: peripheral blood. The receptor source for this set is a man aged 25-40 years with acute or convalescent COVID-19.

The genes are TRBV11-2 and TRBJ2-1; possible D gene TRBD1, 6 bases. The V gene's germline CDR1 is SGHAT and CDR2 FQNNGV. V dropped 5 bases and J dropped 7 bases, with 12 bases sitting between them. The CDR3 runs 13 residues. CDR3 sequence (DNA): TGTGCCAGCAGCCTAACAGGGTCAAATGAGCAGTTCTTC. This gives the protein CASSLTGSNEQFF.

The chain has TRBV28 and TRBJ2-7, with D perhaps TRBD1 (6 bases). This CDR3 spans 14 amino acids. Germline-derived CDR1 and CDR2 are MDHEN and SYDVKM. V gave up 5 bases and J gave up 4 bases, with 15 bases separating them. CDR3 region: CASSPGTQTYEQYF. The CDR3 DNA reads as TGTGCCAGCAGTCCAGGGACACAAACTTACGAGCAGTACTTC. Filled out from reference TRBV28 and TRBJ2-7, the complete variable domain reads DVKVTQSSRYLVKRTGEKVFLECVQDMDHENMFWYRQDPGLGLRLIYFSYDVKMKEKGDIPEGYSVSREKKERFSLILESASTNQTSMYLCASSPGTQTYEQYFGPGTRLTVT.

The chain employs TRBV10-3 and TRBJ2-2; a possible D gene is TRBD1 (6 bases). The CDR3 is 16 amino acids. Trimming took off 0 bases at V and 5 bases at J, with 13 bases between the two ends. Germline V CDR1 and CDR2: ENHRY, SYGVKD. The CDR3 DNA is TGTGCCATCAGTGAGTCTCCCCCCACAGGGACCGGGGAGCTGTTTTTT. Encoded protein: CAISESPPTGTGELFF.

Here the CDR3 reads CASSQDRRQRKAFF. For the CDR3, the DNA is TGTGCCAGCAGCCAAGATCGCCGTCAGCGCAAAGCTTTCTTT. The chain joins TRBV4-2 to TRBJ1-1, with no clear D. Trimming cost V 0 bases and J 9 bases, with 14 bases left between them. This CDR3 has 14 amino acids. The germline V gene encodes CDR1 LGHNA and CDR2 YNFKEQ.

The rearrangement joins TRBV18 to TRBJ2-4; 8 bases match TRBD2. The V gene end was trimmed by 6 bases and the J gene end by 6 bases; junction bases not matched to a gene: 10. The CDR3 loop spans 15 amino acids. The V gene's germline CDR1 is KGHSH and CDR2 LQKENI. This chain's CDR3 is CASSYIAGSRNIQYF. The CDR3 region has the DNA TGTGCCAGCTCTTACATAGCGGGGAGCCGAAACATTCAGTACTTC.

This rearrangement joins TRBV5-8 to TRBJ2-7; possibly TRBD1 for D (6 bases). With 4 bases removed from V and 7 bases from J, the gap between germline ends came to 24 bases. CDR3 length: 16 amino acids. From germline, CDR1 is SGHTS and CDR2 YDEGEE. CDR3 sequence reads: CASSPTQRGIRPEQYF. In DNA form, the CDR3 reads TGTGCCAGCAGCCCGACCCAAAGGGGGATACGGCCGGAGCAGTACTTC. Full variable domain (missing parts from reference TRBV5-8 and TRBJ2-7): EAGVTQSPTHLIKTRGQQATLRCSPISGHTSVYWYQQALGLGLQFLLWYDEGEERNRGNFPPRFSGRQFPNYSSELNVNALELEDSALYLCASSPTQRGIRPEQYFGPGTRLTVT.

This chain uses TRBV28 with TRBJ2-1; weak D call: TRBD1 (6 bases). The CDR3 spans 12 residues. Deletions cut 5 bases from V and 8 bases from J, with 10 bases between. The germline V gene has CDR1 MDHEN and CDR2 SYDVKM. The CDR3 protein is CASSTGYHEQFF. The CDR3 nucleotides are TGTGCCAGCAGTACAGGGTACCATGAGCAGTTCTTC.

This chain links TRBV1 with TRBJ2-3; the table's D call of TRBD2 was not tested on the DNA. TRBV1 is assigned pseudogene status. This CDR3 comprises 17 residues. The CDR3, as DNA: TGCACCAGCAGCCAAGATCAGCCTAGCGGGAGGGGAGATACGCAGTATTTT. Translating it yields CTSSQDQPSGRGDTQYF.

The gene calls are TRBV11-2 and TRBJ2-7; D remains ambiguous. The CDR3 consists of 13 residues. Germline V gives CDR1 SGHAT, CDR2 FQNNGV. With 0 bases removed from V and 7 bases from J, the gap between germline ends came to 10 bases. CDR3 protein: CASSLDLGREQYF. CDR3 nucleotides: TGTGCCAGCAGCTTAGATTTGGGCCGGGAGCAGTACTTC.

V is TRBV6-5 and J is TRBJ2-1; TRBD2 agrees at 7 bases. This CDR3 comprises 13 residues. The V segment lost 6 bases and the J segment 12 bases; nucleotides outside the gene matches: 11. From germline, CDR1 is MNHEY and CDR2 SVGAGI. The CDR3 loop is CASRIGPGEGQFF. In DNA, the CDR3 is TGTGCCAGCAGGATAGGTCCGGGGGAGGGGCAGTTCTTC.

This chain joins TRBV18 and TRBJ2-2, with D perhaps matching TRBD2 (5 bases). V dropped 8 bases and J dropped 4 bases, with 23 bases sitting between them. The CDR3 runs 17 residues. CDR1 and CDR2 from the germline V gene are KGHSH and LQKENI. This chain's CDR3 is CASNREGGALSTGELFF. The CDR3 DNA reads as TGTGCCAGCAACCGGGAAGGAGGAGCCCTGAGCACCGGGGAGCTGTTTTTT.

The chain couples TRBV11-1 to TRBJ2-5; D perhaps matches TRBD2 (5 bases). The CDR3 runs to 14 residues. Germline-derived CDR1 and CDR2 are SGHAT and FQDESV (reference sequence). V was clipped by 0 bases and J by 4 bases, with 9 bases between them. CDR3: CASSLAGSGETQYF. The CDR3 nucleotides are TGTGCCAGCAGCTTAGCAGGGAGTGGAGAGACCCAGTACTTC.

This clone was observed once. This chain links TRBV18 with TRBJ2-7; the D gene is possibly TRBD2 (5 bases). Germline V gene data show CDR1 as KGHSH and CDR2 as LQKENI. The CDR3 runs 14 residues. Trimming took 5 bases from V and 3 from J, leaving 14 bases between them. CDR3 sequence: CASSEGFTYYEQYF. CDR3 in DNA: TGTGCCAGCTCAGAGGGTTTTACTTACTACGAGCAGTACTTC.

The chain is built from TRBV28 and TRBJ2-2; D gene uncertain. Germline V gene sequence: CDR1 MDHEN, CDR2 SYDVKM. The CDR3 length is 17 residues. The V and J ends lost 3 bases and 6 bases respectively, with 20 bases between them. The CDR3: CASSFVPGKMSAGELFF. CDR3 nucleotide sequence: TGTGCCAGCAGTTTCGTACCCGGTAAAATGAGTGCCGGGGAGCTGTTTTTT.

The chain links TRBV19 to TRBJ1-5, with a weak D call TRBD1 (5 bases). The CDR3 sequence is 15 residues long. The V end lost 0 bases, the J end lost 6 bases, and 12 bases lay between the germline ends. Germline CDR1 LNHDA, CDR2 SQIVND (reference sequence). CDR3 bases: TGTGCCAGTAGTATAGATATCAGGGCCCCTCAGCCCCAGCATTTT. Protein sequence: CASSIDIRAPQPQHF.

The V and J genes are TRBV30 and TRBJ1-5, with a weak D call TRBD1 (5 bases). The length of the CDR3 is 13 residues. Germline V gene lookup returns CDR1 GTSNPN and CDR2 SVGIG (reference sequence). Trimming took off 2 bases at V and 6 bases at J, with 11 bases between the two ends. CDR3: CAWSRGYVQPQHF. The DNA for the CDR3 is TGTGCCTGGAGTCGGGGGTACGTTCAGCCCCAGCATTTT.

This sequence joins TRBV18 and TRBJ1-5; TRBD1 matches 7 bases. The CDR3 has 14 residues. Trimming removed 8 bases from V and 2 bases from J; junction bases left unmatched: 6. Per the germline V gene, CDR1 is KGHSH and CDR2 is LQKENI. The CDR3 DNA follows: TGTGCCAGCGGACAGGCAAAGGGCAATCAGCCCCAGCATTTT. Amino acid sequence: CASGQAKGNQPQHF.

This clone was recorded a few times. The chain is built from TRBV5-1 and TRBJ1-4; D gene ambiguous. Trimming left V 2 bases short and J 0 bases short, with 5 bases between. This CDR3 comprises 14 residues. In germline, CDR1 is SGHRS, CDR2 YFSETQ. The CDR3 DNA reads TGCGCCAGCAGCTTCAGTTCAACTAATGAAAAACTGTTTTTT. It encodes CASSFSSTNEKLFF.

The rearrangement links TRBV10-2 to TRBJ2-7; D perhaps matches TRBD2 (5 bases). The V end was cut by 8 bases, the J end by 2 bases, with 16 bases between. This CDR3 has 14 amino acids. Per the germline V gene, CDR1 is WSHSY and CDR2 is SAAADI. DNA for the CDR3: TGCGCCAGCGGCGAGGGATCGCCGCCCTACGAGCAGTACTTC. Translated: CASGEGSPPYEQYF.

The chain combines TRBV28 with TRBJ1-5; no clear D gene. CDR1 and CDR2 (germline): MDHEN, SYDVKM. The CDR3 loop spans 12 amino acids. CDR3 DNA sequence: TGTGCAAGTGTGAGGAGCAATCAGCCCCAGCATTTT. Translated: CASVRSNQPQHF.

This clone was seen a handful of times. This chain connects TRBV25-1 to TRBJ1-5; perhaps TRBD1 as D (5 bases). The length of the CDR3 is 15 residues. Trimming shortened V by 3 bases and J by 8 bases, and 17 bases separated the two germline ends. Germline values: CDR1 MGHDK, CDR2 SYGVNS. CDR3 nucleotides: TGTGCCAGCAGTGACGGAGGGCAGGGCCATGAGCCCCAGCATTTT. Translated, it gives CASSDGGQGHEPQHF.

This chain links TRBV10-3 with TRBJ2-7; 7 bases agree with TRBD1. The CDR3 extends over 14 amino acids. V gave up 7 bases and J gave up 7 bases; unmatched junction bases: 13. Germline V gives CDR1 ENHRY, CDR2 SYGVKD. The CDR3 region is CAITSRWDSGEQYF. The CDR3 bases are TGTGCCATCACCTCGCGGTGGGACAGTGGAGAGCAGTACTTC.

Here the CDR3 reads CASSLDRGYNEQFF. DNA for the CDR3: TGTGCCAGCAGCTTAGACCGGGGTTACAATGAGCAGTTCTTC. The chain combines TRBV7-9 with TRBJ2-1; a possible D gene is TRBD2 (5 bases). V was pared by 1 base and J by 4 bases, with 8 bases between. This CDR3 contains 14 residues. CDR1 SEHNR and CDR2 FQNEAQ come from the germline V gene (reference sequence). Full variable domain (rest looked up from reference TRBV7-9 and TRBJ2-1): DTGVSQNPRHKITKRGQNVTFRCDPISEHNRLYWYRQTLGQGPEFLTYFQNEAQLEKSRLLSDRFSAERPKGSFSTLEIQRTEQGDSAMYLCASSLDRGYNEQFFGPGTRLTVL.

The chain carries TRBV15 and TRBJ1-4; D possibly corresponds to TRBD1 (6 bases). Between the trimmed V and J ends, which lost 2 bases and 8 bases, there was a span of 12 bases. Germline CDR1 and CDR2: LNHNV and YYDKDF (reference sequence). The CDR3 totals 14 residues. DNA of the CDR3: TGTGCCACCAGCAGACAGGGGTCCTCGGAAAAACTGTTTTTT. It encodes CATSRQGSSEKLFF.

This clone came up a few times. V and J are TRBV30 and TRBJ2-7; 8 positions agree with TRBD2. Germline CDR1 reads GTSNPN; CDR2 reads SVGIG (reference sequence). The V segment lost 3 bases and the J segment 5 bases; nucleotides outside the gene matches: 6. CDR3 length equals 13 residues. The CDR3 DNA reads TGTGCCTGGAGAGATCGGGGGGGGAACGAGCAGTACTTC. Protein sequence: CAWRDRGGNEQYF.

This rearrangement joins TRBV6-6 to TRBJ2-7, with D tentatively TRBD1 (6 bases). CDR3 length: 13 amino acids. Germline V gives CDR1 MNHNY, CDR2 SVGAGI (reference sequence). Trimming removed 6 bases from V and 7 bases from J, with 16 bases in between. Here the CDR3 reads CASSKYREGEQYF. CDR3 DNA: TGTGCCAGCAGCAAATACAGGGAAGGGGAGCAGTACTTC.

This clone occurred once. The chain is built from TRBV30 and TRBJ2-4; a possible D gene is TRBD1 (6 bases). In germline, CDR1 is GTSNPN, CDR2 SVGIG (reference sequence). This CDR3 has 15 residues. V was pared by 1 base and J by 0 bases, with 10 bases between. CDR3 sequence: CAWSDRALAKNIQYF. The CDR3 DNA is TGTGCCTGGAGTGACAGGGCGCTAGCCAAAAACATTCAGTACTTC.

The rearrangement uses TRBV27 and TRBJ2-1; 13 bases align to TRBD2. Unmatched junction bases numbered 9, after V lost 5 bases and J lost 8 bases. The CDR3 consists of 16 residues. Germline V gives CDR1 MNHEY, CDR2 SMNVEV (reference sequence). The CDR3 nucleotides are TGTGCCAGCAGTACTAGCGGGAGGGCCCCAAACCATGAGCAGTTCTTC. It specifies CASSTSGRAPNHEQFF.

Comment on this clone: The junction and the germline gene differ at one end; a read error may be behind it. The gene calls are TRBV28 and TRBJ1-1; no reliable D call. CDR3 length: 12 amino acids. Germline CDR1 is MDHEN and CDR2 is SYDVKM. The CDR3 DNA follows: TGTGCCAGCGGTTTACCCGACACTGAAGCTTTCTTT. The encoded protein is CASGLPDTEAFF.

In its sample, this clone was seen once. J is TRBJ1-3 and V is TRBV3-1 (or the pseudogene TRBV3-2); a possible D gene is TRBD1 (6 bases). The CDR3 extends over 13 amino acids. Germline V lookup: CDR1 LGHDT, CDR2 YNNKEL (reference sequence). Deletions cut 6 bases from V and 2 bases from J, with 8 bases between. CDR3 nucleotides: TGTGCCAGCAGTCGACAGGCTGGAAACACCATATATTTT. Translating gives CASSRQAGNTIYF.

The chain links TRBV28 to TRBJ1-4, with 12 bases matching TRBD1. Germline V gives CDR1 MDHEN, CDR2 SYDVKM. CDR3 size: 15 residues. The trim removed 6 bases at V and 11 bases at J, leaving 10 bases unmatched. The CDR3 region is CASSPGDRGRYKLFF. For the CDR3, the DNA is TGTGCCAGCAGCCCGGGGGACAGGGGGCGTTATAAACTGTTTTTT. The full variable domain, rest sourced from reference TRBV28 and TRBJ1-4, is DVKVTQSSRYLVKRTGEKVFLECVQDMDHENMFWYRQDPGLGLRLIYFSYDVKMKEKGDIPEGYSVSREKKERFSLILESASTNQTSMYLCASSPGDRGRYKLFFGSGTQLSVL.

This clone was picked up a small number of times. The chain has TRBV25-1 and TRBJ1-6; no reliable D call. V was cut by 4 bases and J by 7 bases, with 5 bases left in between. CDR1 and CDR2 (germline): MGHDK, SYGVNS. There are 12 residues in the CDR3. The CDR3 coding sequence is TGTGCCAGCAGTGCCATCAATTCACCCCTCCACTTT. Its translation is CASSAINSPLHF.